This entry lists 31 T cell receptor beta chains sequenced from one sample in a study of siplizumab effects on memory and regulatory T cells. Produced via immunoSEQ multiplex PCR; TCRdb's table is partial and in-frame only. The repertoire holds around 95,000 clones, with more than 90% as singletons. The sequenced sample consisted of CD4+ T cells sorted from blood. The source of these receptors is a human donor in good health.

The rearrangement uses TRBV10-3 and TRBJ2-1; 7 bases agree with TRBD1. The CDR3 runs to 13 residues. The germline V gene has CDR1 ENHRY and CDR2 SYGVKD. Unmatched junction bases numbered 7, after V lost 6 bases and J lost 8 bases. CDR3 sequence (DNA): TGTGCCATCAGGGAGAGACAGGGCTATGAGCAGTTCTTC. It is translated as CAIRERQGYEQFF.

The chain couples TRBV7-9 to TRBJ1-2; D remains unclear. V dropped 2 bases and J dropped 6 bases, with 7 bases sitting between them. Germline loops: CDR1 SEHNR, CDR2 FQNEAQ (reference sequence). The length of the CDR3 is 12 residues. The CDR3 coding sequence is TGTGCCAGCAGCTTATCTCAGGATGGCTACACCTTC. It specifies CASSLSQDGYTF.

This clone was seen only once. As DNA, the CDR3 is TGTGCCAGCAGCGAGGGGTTTTTCTACAATGAGCAGTTCTTC. Translating gives CASSEGFFYNEQFF. J is TRBJ2-1 and V is TRBV11-2; TRBD1 or TRBD2 may be the D gene (5 bases each). Germline CDR1 is SGHAT and CDR2 is FQNNGV. V shed 5 bases and J shed 3 bases, with 11 bases lying between them. The CDR3 is made up of 14 amino acids.

The rearrangement links TRBV27 to TRBJ1-2, with D maybe TRBD1 (5 bases). V gave up 0 bases and J gave up 4 bases, with 15 bases separating them. The CDR3 sequence is 16 residues long. CDR1 MNHEY and CDR2 SMNVEV come from the germline V gene (reference sequence). The CDR3 here is CASSLSSGAGLYGYTF. The CDR3 DNA follows: TGTGCCAGCAGTTTATCATCGGGCGCGGGGCTCTATGGCTACACCTTC.

This clone was recorded once. The genes are TRBV10-2 and TRBJ2-1; TRBD1 aligns across 7 bases. CDR1 WSHSY and CDR2 SAAADI come from the germline V gene. Trimming took 7 bases from V and 10 from J; bases not matched to a gene: 7. The CDR3 sequence is 12 residues long. CDR3 nucleotides: TGCGCCAGCACCATACAGGGGCGGGAGCAGTTCTTC. It translates to CASTIQGREQFF.

The rearrangement joins TRBV11-3 to TRBJ2-3; TRBD2 agrees at 12 bases. The V and J ends lost 2 bases and 10 bases, in that order; junction bases with no gene match: 1. The CDR3 is made up of 13 amino acids. Germline CDR1 and CDR2: SGHNT and YENEEA. The DNA of the CDR3 is TGTGCCAGCAGCTTATCTAGCGGGGGGGCGCAGTATTTT. Amino acids: CASSLSSGGAQYF.

J is TRBJ1-3 and V is TRBV2; D gene unclear. The ends were cut back, 3 bases at V and 3 bases at J, with 6 bases in the middle. CDR3 length: 13 residues. Germline V lookup: CDR1 SNHLY, CDR2 FYNNEI. The CDR3 region has the DNA TGTGCCAGCAGTGATGGTGTTGGAAACACCATATATTTT. Protein product: CASSDGVGNTIYF.

This clone has just one count. The chain has TRBV29-1 and TRBJ1-5; no clear D gene. The CDR3 has 12 residues. CDR1 and CDR2 from the germline V gene are SQVTM and ANQGSEA. V lost 7 bases and J lost 5, with 12 bases in between. CDR3 DNA: TGCAGCGCTAGGGCCCCAGATCAGCCCCAGCATTTT. Its protein product is CSARAPDQPQHF.

The chain is built from TRBV7-8 and TRBJ2-3; no clear D. V lost 5 bases and J 0 bases, leaving 21 bases between the germline ends. Germline lookup yields CDR1 SGHVS and CDR2 FQNEAQ. The CDR3 totals 18 residues. The CDR3 sequence is CASSRSRGLSNSTDTQYF. CDR3 nucleotide sequence: TGTGCCAGCAGCCGTTCCCGCGGTCTATCTAATAGCACAGATACGCAGTATTTT. The variable domain in full, with the rest retrieved from reference TRBV7-8 and TRBJ2-3, is GAGVSQSPRYKVAKRGQDVALRCDPISGHVSLFWYQQALGQGPEFLTYFQNEAQLDKSGLPSDRFFAERPEGSVSTLKIQRTQQEDSAVYLCASSRSRGLSNSTDTQYFGPGTRLTVL.

The genes are TRBV18 and TRBJ2-6, with D hard to call. V lost 1 base and J lost 0, with 4 bases in between. Germline V gene data show CDR1 as KGHSH and CDR2 as LQKENI. The CDR3 runs to 15 residues. CDR3 nucleotides: TGTGCCAGCTCACCACTACTCTCTGGGGCCAACGTCCTGACTTTC. It yields the protein CASSPLLSGANVLTF.

The chain joins TRBV28 to TRBJ2-5; D not resolved. Germline CDR1 is MDHEN and CDR2 is SYDVKM. Trimming took off 8 bases at V and 5 bases at J, with 12 bases between the two ends. The CDR3 is 12 amino acids. For the CDR3, the DNA is TGTGCCAGCTGTCGTGTCGTGGAGACCCAGTACTTC. Protein product: CASCRVVETQYF. The full variable domain, its missing parts supplied by reference TRBV28 and TRBJ2-5, is DVKVTQSSRYLVKRTGEKVFLECVQDMDHENMFWYRQDPGLGLRLIYFSYDVKMKEKGDIPEGYSVSREKKERFSLILESASTNQTSMYLCASCRVVETQYFGPGTRLLVL.

The chain is built from TRBV21-1 and TRBJ1-5; the tabulated D call, TRBD1, remains unverified against the DNA. TRBV21-1 is classified as a pseudogene. The CDR3 extends over 20 amino acids. DNA for the CDR3: TGTGCCAGCAGCAAAGAGGAGAAGGACAGGGGGCGTGAAAGCAATCAGCCCCAGCATTTT. Encoded protein: CASSKEEKDRGRESNQPQHF.

This chain uses TRBV6-5 with TRBJ1-3; TRBD1 is a possible D gene (6 bases). Trimming removed 3 bases at V and 3 bases at J, with 9 bases between. CDR1 and CDR2 (germline): MNHEY, SVGAGI. The CDR3 has 14 residues. In DNA, the CDR3 is TGTGCCAGCAGTTATAGGGGGGTTGGAAACACCATATATTTT. Translating it yields CASSYRGVGNTIYF.

The CDR3 region has the DNA TGTGCCAGCAGCTTGGAGGGGTCCAGGTACACAGATACGCAGTATTTT. Protein sequence: CASSLEGSRYTDTQYF. V gene TRBV5-4 combines with J gene TRBJ2-3, with D perhaps TRBD1 (5 bases). Between the trimmed V and J ends, which lost 0 bases and 2 bases, there was a span of 13 bases. Germline loops: CDR1 SGHNT, CDR2 YYREEE (reference sequence). CDR3 length: 16 amino acids.

This chain links TRBV4-1 with TRBJ2-3, with unresolved D. The CDR3 spans 14 residues. Germline-derived CDR1 and CDR2 are MGHRA and YSYEKL. Between the trimmed V and J ends, which lost 1 base and 11 bases, there was a span of 16 bases. CDR3 nucleotides: TGCGCCAGCAGCCAAGGTTCGGCGGAGTGGAGGCAGTATTTT. Amino acid sequence: CASSQGSAEWRQYF.

This chain joins TRBV7-9 and TRBJ1-6; D gene unclear. CDR1 SEHNR and CDR2 FQNEAQ come from the germline V gene (reference sequence). This CDR3 is built from 14 residues. V was pared by 5 bases and J by 6 bases, with 11 bases between. CDR3 loop: CASSPQSLNSPLHF. The CDR3 DNA reads as TGTGCCAGCAGCCCTCAGTCTCTTAATTCACCCCTCCACTTT.

This clone has just one count. The DNA for the CDR3 is TGTGCCATCAGTGACTCCGACAGGGGACCGAATCAGCCCCAGCATTTT. This encodes CAISDSDRGPNQPQHF. The V and J genes are TRBV10-3 and TRBJ1-5, with 8 bases that match TRBD1. This CDR3 is 16 amino acids long. Germline V gives CDR1 ENHRY, CDR2 SYGVKD. V trimming: 3 bases; J trimming: 4 bases; junction bases outside the gene matches: 8.

The rearrangement uses TRBV28 and TRBJ1-2, with a tentative D call TRBD1 (5 bases). The germline gives CDR1 MDHEN, CDR2 SYDVKM. V was trimmed by 3 bases and J by 8 bases, leaving 10 bases between them. This CDR3 comprises 12 residues. The CDR3 is CASSFGGVGYTF. DNA for the CDR3: TGTGCCAGCAGTTTTGGGGGAGTCGGCTACACCTTC.

V gene TRBV5-4 combines with J gene TRBJ2-3; 9 bases line up with TRBD2. The CDR3 runs to 15 residues. Per germline, CDR1 SGHNT and CDR2 YYREEE (reference sequence). J was trimmed by 4 bases and V by 2 bases; bases with no gene match: 5. The CDR3 here is CASSFRAGGPDTQYF. CDR3 coding DNA: TGTGCCAGCAGCTTTCGGGCGGGGGGGCCAGATACGCAGTATTTT.

The V gene is TRBV7-3, the J gene TRBJ2-7, with 12 bases fitting TRBD1. The germline V gene encodes CDR1 SGHTA and CDR2 FQGTGA. This CDR3 comprises 13 residues. Trimming at V came to 10 bases and at J to 6 bases, leaving 7 bases not matched to a gene. The CDR3 reads CATGQGAVTEQYF. CDR3 bases: TGTGCCACGGGACAGGGGGCGGTAACCGAGCAGTACTTC.

CDR3 region: CASSLDSTDTQYF. As DNA, the CDR3 is TGTGCCAGCAGCCTTGATAGCACAGATACGCAGTATTTT. The rearrangement joins TRBV7-3 to TRBJ2-3; unclear D gene. Germline V lookup: CDR1 SGHTA, CDR2 FQGTGA. Trimming removed 5 bases from V and 0 bases from J, with 6 bases in between. CDR3 length: 13 residues.

This chain links TRBV6-6 with TRBJ1-5; D may be TRBD1 (6 bases). CDR1 MNHNY and CDR2 SVGAGI come from the germline V gene (reference sequence). Trimming took 2 bases from V and 6 from J, leaving 14 bases between them. The CDR3 covers 15 residues. The CDR3 DNA reads TGTGCCAGCAGTTACGGGGGGCAGGGAGGTCAGCCCCAGCATTTT. This gives the protein CASSYGGQGGQPQHF.

This chain uses TRBV11-2 with TRBJ1-3; a possible D gene is TRBD1 (5 bases). CDR1 SGHAT and CDR2 FQNNGV come from the germline V gene. This CDR3 has 18 amino acids. V was pared by 7 bases and J by 0 bases, with 22 bases between. CDR3 amino acids: CASTGDSTLANSGNTIYF. The CDR3 DNA is TGTGCCAGCACCGGAGACAGTACTCTAGCCAACTCTGGAAACACCATATATTTT.

To note about this clone: The conserved phenylalanine or tryptophan normally closing the CDR3 is absent here, so this likely arose from a read error. The genes are TRBV27 and TRBJ2-7; 7 nucleotides align to TRBD1. The junction had 8 bases not matched to a gene; V was cut back by 3 bases and J by 3 bases. The germline gives CDR1 MNHEY, CDR2 SMNVEV (reference sequence). The CDR3 spans 15 residues. In DNA form, the CDR3 reads TGTGCCAGCAGTTTCGACAGGGATCAGGGCTACGAGCAGTACCTC. Translating it yields CASSFDRDQGYEQYL.

The chain links TRBV19 to TRBJ2-3; the match to TRBD2 covers 8 bases. The germline CDR1 and CDR2 sequences are LNHDA and SQIVND (reference sequence). The CDR3 consists of 14 residues. Trimming at V came to 10 bases and at J to 2 bases, leaving 8 bases not matched to a gene. The CDR3 coding sequence is TGTGCCACTACTAGCGGTCCATACACAGATACGCAGTATTTT. Protein sequence: CATTSGPYTDTQYF.

The chain couples TRBV7-3 to TRBJ1-2; TRBD1 agrees at 8 bases. Trimming cost V 5 bases and J 4 bases; bases outside gene matches: 3. Per the germline V gene, CDR1 is SGHTA and CDR2 is FQGTGA. The CDR3 is 13 residues long. In DNA form, the CDR3 reads TGTGCCAGCAGCCCGACAGGGGCCTATGGCTACACCTTC. Encoded protein: CASSPTGAYGYTF. The full variable domain, rest sourced from reference TRBV7-3 and TRBJ1-2, is GAGVSQTPSNKVTEKGKYVELRCDPISGHTALYWYRQSLGQGPEFLIYFQGTGAADDSGLPNDRFFAVRPEGSVSTLKIQRTERGDSAVYLCASSPTGAYGYTFGSGTRLTVV.

This sequence joins TRBV11-3 and TRBJ2-2; D may be TRBD2 (6 bases). The CDR3 runs to 16 residues. Germline CDR1 is SGHNT and CDR2 is YENEEA. Trimming pared 5 bases from V and 2 bases from J, leaving 15 bases between. The DNA for the CDR3 is TGTGCCAGCAGCGCCTACGGGGGAGCCAACACCGGGGAGCTGTTTTTT. Translated, it gives CASSAYGGANTGELFF.

The chain recombines TRBV20-1 with TRBJ1-4; D is uncertain. This CDR3 comprises 11 residues. Trimming pared 1 base from V and 5 bases from J, leaving 2 bases between. Per germline, CDR1 DFQATT and CDR2 SNEGSKA (reference sequence). CDR3 in amino acids: CSARGNEKLFF. For the CDR3, the DNA is TGCAGTGCTAGAGGAAATGAAAAACTGTTTTTT.

V and J are TRBV5-4 and TRBJ2-1, with 11 bases fitting TRBD2. The CDR3 has 17 amino acids. Germline lookup yields CDR1 SGHNT and CDR2 YYREEE (reference sequence). The V and J ends lost 0 bases and 4 bases, in that order; junction bases with no gene match: 6. In DNA, the CDR3 is TGTGCCAGCAGCTTGGGGGCTAGCGGGGGGCTATACAATGAGCAGTTCTTC. Amino acids: CASSLGASGGLYNEQFF.

The chain links TRBV27 to TRBJ1-5; tentative D call: TRBD1 (6 bases). The germline gives CDR1 MNHEY, CDR2 SMNVEV (reference sequence). V was pared by 4 bases and J by 2 bases, with 12 bases between. This CDR3 spans 15 amino acids. CDR3 in DNA: TGTGCCAGCAGTTCCCGGGGGGCTGGCAATCAGCCCCAGCATTTT. It codes for CASSSRGAGNQPQHF.

V and J are TRBV28 and TRBJ1-6, with TRBD1 matching over 7 bases. The V and J ends lost 3 bases and 10 bases, in that order; junction bases with no gene match: 6. Germline CDR1 reads MDHEN; CDR2 reads SYDVKM. There are 14 residues in the CDR3. In nucleotides, the CDR3 is TGTGCCAGCAGTTTCGGGTCAGGGGGATCACCCCTCCACTTT. Encoded protein: CASSFGSGGSPLHF.